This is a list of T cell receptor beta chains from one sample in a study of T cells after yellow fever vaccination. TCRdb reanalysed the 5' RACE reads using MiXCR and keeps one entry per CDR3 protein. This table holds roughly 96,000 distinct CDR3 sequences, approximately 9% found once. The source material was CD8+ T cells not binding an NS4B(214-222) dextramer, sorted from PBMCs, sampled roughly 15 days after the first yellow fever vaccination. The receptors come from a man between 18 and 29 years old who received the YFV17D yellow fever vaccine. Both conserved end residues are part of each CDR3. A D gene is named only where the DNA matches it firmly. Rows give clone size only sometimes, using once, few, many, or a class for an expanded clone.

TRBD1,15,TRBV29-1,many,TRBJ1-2,TGCAGCGTTGTATTTGGCGGGACAGGGCCCTATGGCTACACCTTC,CSVVFGGTGPYGYTF
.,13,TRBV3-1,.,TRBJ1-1,TGTGCCAGCAGCTTCAGGGTTGGCACTGAAGCTTTCTTT,CASSFRVGTEAFF
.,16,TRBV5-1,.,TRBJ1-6,TGCGCCAGCAGCGAGAGTATCGAGGTCTCTAGTTCACCCCTCCACTTT,CASSESIEVSSSPLHF
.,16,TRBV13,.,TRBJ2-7,TGTGCCAGCAGCTTAGGCGAACCTAGCGTCTTATACGAGCAGTACTTC,CASSLGEPSVLYEQYF
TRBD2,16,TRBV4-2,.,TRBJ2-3,TGTGCCAGCAGCCTCGGGGGGGGCCAAGGGGCAGATACGCAGTATTTT,CASSLGGGQGADTQYF
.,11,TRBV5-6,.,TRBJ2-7,TGTGCCAGCAGCCGTCAGGGGGAGCAGTACTTC,CASSRQGEQYF
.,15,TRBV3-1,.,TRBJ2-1,TGTGCCAGCAGCTACAACGGGAACTTAGGCCGGGAGCAGTTCTTC,CASSYNGNLGREQFF
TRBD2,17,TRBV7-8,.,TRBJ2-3,TGTGCCAGCAGCGACGACGCGACTAGCGGGATCACAGATACGCAGTATTTT,CASSDDATSGITDTQYF
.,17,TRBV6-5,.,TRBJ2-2,TGTGCCAGCAGTTACTCGAATCCCGACGCCTCCACCGGGGAGCTGTTTTTT,CASSYSNPDASTGELFF
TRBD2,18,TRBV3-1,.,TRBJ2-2,TGTGCCACCAGCCAAGAGACTAGCGGGGGCCCAAACACCGGGGAGCTGTTTTTT,CATSQETSGGPNTGELFF
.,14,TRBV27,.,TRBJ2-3,TGTGCCAGCAGTTTTGTCAGCCCCACAGATACGCAGTATTTT,CASSFVSPTDTQYF
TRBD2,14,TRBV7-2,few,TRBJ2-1,TGTGCCAGCAGCTTGGAGCGGGGCGAGGATGAGCAGTTCTTC,CASSLERGEDEQFF
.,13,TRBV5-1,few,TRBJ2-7,TGCGCCAGCAAGGGGGAATGGTCCTACGAGCAGTACTTC,CASKGEWSYEQYF
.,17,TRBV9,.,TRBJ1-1,TGTGCCAGCAGCCATAACCCCCCACGGGACGGAGACACTGAAGCTTTCTTT,CASSHNPPRDGDTEAFF
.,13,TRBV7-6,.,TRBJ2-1,TGTGCCAGCAGCTTAGGTTCCGGGACTGAGCAGTTCTTC,CASSLGSGTEQFF
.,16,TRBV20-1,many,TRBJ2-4,TGCAGTGCTAGATCGGGTAGCGAATTAGCCAAAAACATTCAGTACTTC,CSARSGSELAKNIQYF
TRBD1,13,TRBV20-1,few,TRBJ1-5,TGCAGTGTCACCGACAGGGAGGGTCAGCCCCAGCATTTT,CSVTDREGQPQHF
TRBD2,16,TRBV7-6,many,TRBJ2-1,TGTGCCAGCAGCTTCCTCGGGGGGTTATCCTACAATGAGCAGTTCTTC,CASSFLGGLSYNEQFF
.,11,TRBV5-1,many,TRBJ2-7,TGCGCCAGCAGCTTGGAGGGCGAGCAGTACTTC,CASSLEGEQYF
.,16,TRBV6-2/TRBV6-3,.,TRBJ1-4,TGTGCCAGCCCTGCGGTTGGTTGTTCTGCTAATGAAAAACTGTTTTTT,CASPAVGCSANEKLFF
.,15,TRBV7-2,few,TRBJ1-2,TGTGCCAGCAGCTTAGTGGGTCAGAGTAACTATGGCTACACCTTC,CASSLVGQSNYGYTF
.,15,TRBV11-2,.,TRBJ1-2,TGTGCCAGCAGCCTTCGGGACGGAGCTAACTATGGCTACACCTTC,CASSLRDGANYGYTF
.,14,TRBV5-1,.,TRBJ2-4,TGCGCCAGCAGCTTAGTCACGGGCAAAAACATTCAGTACTTC,CASSLVTGKNIQYF
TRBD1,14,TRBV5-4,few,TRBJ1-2,TGTGCCAGCAGCTCCGGGACAGGGGACTATGGCTACACCTTC,CASSSGTGDYGYTF
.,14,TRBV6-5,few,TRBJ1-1,TGTGCCAGCAGTTACTTGGAACATAGAGCTGAAGCTTTCTTT,CASSYLEHRAEAFF
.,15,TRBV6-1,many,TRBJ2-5,TGTGCCAGCAGTCGCGTGGGTGCCTTCCAAGAGACCCAGTACTTC,CASSRVGAFQETQYF
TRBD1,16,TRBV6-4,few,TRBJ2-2,TGTGCCAGCAGTCTAGCACAGGGGCGGAACACCGGGGAGCTGTTTTTT,CASSLAQGRNTGELFF
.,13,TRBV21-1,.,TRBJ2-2,TGTGCCAGCAGCAAACAGGGTTTAGTGGAGCTGTTTTTT,CASSKQGLVELFF
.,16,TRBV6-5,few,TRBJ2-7,TGTGCCAGCAGTTACTCCTGGGGGACTGGCTCCTACGAGCAGTACTTC,CASSYSWGTGSYEQYF
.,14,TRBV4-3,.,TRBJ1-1,TGCGCCAGCAGCCCCCGGGACGGGGGGACTGAAGCTTCCTTT,CASSPRDGGTEASF
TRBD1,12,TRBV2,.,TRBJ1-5,TGTGCCAGCAGGGGGACAGTTCAGCCCCAGCATTTT,CASRGTVQPQHF
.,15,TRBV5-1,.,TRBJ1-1,TGCGCCAGCAGCTTGGTCGGGAACTTGAACACTGAAGCTTTCTTT,CASSLVGNLNTEAFF
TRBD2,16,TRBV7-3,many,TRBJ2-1,TGTGCCAGCAGCGGAAGGGGCCTAGCGGGGGTGGGTGAGCAGTTCTTC,CASSGRGLAGVGEQFF
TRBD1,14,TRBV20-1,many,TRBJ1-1,TGCAGTGCTCTTACAGGGGGTAAACGGTCTGAAGCTTTCTTT,CSALTGGKRSEAFF
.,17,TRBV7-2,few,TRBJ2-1,TGTGCCAGCGGGACGCCCGCTCAGGGCAGTAAATCCAATGAGCAGTTCTTC,CASGTPAQGSKSNEQFF
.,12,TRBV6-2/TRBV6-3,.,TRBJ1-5,TGTGCCAGCGGGACGGGGTCTCAGCCCCAGCATTTT,CASGTGSQPQHF
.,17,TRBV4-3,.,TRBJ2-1,TGCGCCAGCAGCCAAGACCCTCAGGGGGGGCCCTACAATGAGCAGTTCTTC,CASSQDPQGGPYNEQFF
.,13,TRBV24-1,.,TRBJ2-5,TGTGCCACCCGAGGGCACGGGCAAGAGACCCAGTACTTC,CATRGHGQETQYF
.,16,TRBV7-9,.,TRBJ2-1,TGTGCCAGCAGCTTACTGGGGAGTAGCTCCTACAATGAGCAGTTCTTC,CASSLLGSSSYNEQFF
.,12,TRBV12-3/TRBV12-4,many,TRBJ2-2,TGTGCCAGCAGCTTAGGGGCCGGGGAGCTGTTTTTT,CASSLGAGELFF
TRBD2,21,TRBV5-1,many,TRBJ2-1,TGCGCCAGCAGCTTGGAGGGACTAGCGGGGGGGTTCGAAAGCTCCTACAATGAGCAGTTCTTC,CASSLEGLAGGFESSYNEQFF
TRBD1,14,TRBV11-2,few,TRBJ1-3,TGTGCCAGCAACAGGGGCGGAGGTGGAAACACCATATATTTT,CASNRGGGGNTIYF
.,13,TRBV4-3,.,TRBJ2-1,TGCGCCAGCAGAGGAGTAGGATTCAATGAGCAGTTCTTC,CASRGVGFNEQFF
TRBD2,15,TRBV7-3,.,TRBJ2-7,TGTGCCAGCAGCCCAGAGCCGCTAGCGGGGGGAAGGCAGTACTTC,CASSPEPLAGGRQYF
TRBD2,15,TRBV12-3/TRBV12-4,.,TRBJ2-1,TGTGCCAGCAGTTTAGCGGTAGCGGGACTCAATGAGCAGTTCTTC,CASSLAVAGLNEQFF
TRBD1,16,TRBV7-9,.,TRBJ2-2,TGTGCCAGCACCTATACAGGGGACACGAACACCGGGGAGCTGTTTTTT,CASTYTGDTNTGELFF
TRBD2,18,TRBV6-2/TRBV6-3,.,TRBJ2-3,TGTGCCAGCAGCGACAGACTAGCGGGGGGGCCGAGCACAGATACGCAGTATTTT,CASSDRLAGGPSTDTQYF
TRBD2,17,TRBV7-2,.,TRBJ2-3,TGTGCCAGCAGCTTCCCCCGGGTGGGGGGGAGCACAGATACGCAGTATTTT,CASSFPRVGGSTDTQYF
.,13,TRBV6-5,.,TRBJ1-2,TGTGCCAGCAGCAGACCAACAGGATATGGCTACACCTTC,CASSRPTGYGYTF
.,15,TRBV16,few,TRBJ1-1,TGTGCCAGCAGCCAATCGGGATCGGGGTTCGCTGAAGCTTTCTTT,CASSQSGSGFAEAFF
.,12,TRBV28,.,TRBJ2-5,TGTGCCAGCAGTCCCACCGGCCAGACCCAGTACTTC,CASSPTGQTQYF